A single sample gave rise to the 8 T cell receptor beta chains below, sequenced in a study of blood T cell repertoires in COVID-19. Repertoires were generated with immunoSEQ multiplex PCR, while TCRdb's copy carries only in-frame clones and drops some. The sample holds about 120,000 clones, about 72% seen once. The sample consisted of peripheral blood. The receptors come from a woman in her seventies with acute or convalescent COVID-19.

The CDR3 loop reads CASSQQGGSYNEQFF. The CDR3 coding sequence is TGTGCCAGCAGCCAACAGGGGGGCTCCTACAATGAGCAGTTCTTC. The gene calls are TRBV6-2 or TRBV6-3 and TRBJ2-1; 8 bases line up with TRBD1. Germline assignment: CDR1 MNHEY and CDR2 SVGEGT. V gave up 6 bases and J gave up 0 bases; unmatched junction bases: 4. CDR3 size: 15 residues.

The CDR3 loop reads CASSRRTGKETQYF. CDR3 in DNA: TGTGCCAGTAGTAGAAGGACAGGGAAAGAGACCCAGTACTTC. The chain recombines TRBV19 with TRBJ2-5; 8 positions agree with TRBD1. Germline V gene data show CDR1 as LNHDA and CDR2 as SQIVND (reference sequence). With V trimmed by 4 bases and J by 3 bases, 4 bases remained unmatched. The length of the CDR3 is 14 residues.

V gene TRBV25-1 combines with J gene TRBJ2-6, with D perhaps TRBD1 (5 bases). Trimming shortened V by 0 bases and J by 9 bases, and 12 bases separated the two germline ends. This CDR3 has 15 amino acids. Germline loops: CDR1 MGHDK, CDR2 SYGVNS. DNA for the CDR3: TGTGCCAGCAGTGAATATGGGGCAGCCAACAACGTCCTGACTTTC. Its protein product is CASSEYGAANNVLTF.

This chain joins TRBV7-8 and TRBJ2-5; D gene uncertain. Deletions cut 0 bases from V and 7 bases from J, with 15 bases between. The CDR3 contains 15 residues. The germline V gene has CDR1 SGHVS and CDR2 FQNEAQ. The CDR3 sequence: CASSLAQAALGTQYF. CDR3 sequence (DNA): TGTGCCAGCAGCTTAGCGCAGGCTGCCCTGGGGACCCAGTACTTC. Based on the CDR3 plus reference TRBV7-8 and TRBJ2-5, the full variable domain is GAGVSQSPRYKVAKRGQDVALRCDPISGHVSLFWYQQALGQGPEFLTYFQNEAQLDKSGLPSDRFFAERPEGSVSTLKIQRTQQEDSAVYLCASSLAQAALGTQYFGPGTRLLVL.

The chain joins TRBV3-1 (or the pseudogene TRBV3-2) to TRBJ2-2; no clear D gene. CDR1 and CDR2 from the germline V gene are LGHDT and YNNKEL (reference sequence). The V and J ends lost 4 bases and 5 bases respectively, with 11 bases between them. The CDR3 totals 14 residues. CDR3 sequence reads: CASSPLFGTGELFF. In DNA, the CDR3 is TGTGCCAGCAGCCCCCTTTTCGGGACCGGGGAGCTGTTTTTT.

The CDR3 spells CASSQELRGGAYNEQFF. The CDR3 nucleotides read TGCGCCAGCAGCCAAGAACTACGCGGGGGGGCTTACAATGAGCAGTTCTTC. The rearrangement links TRBV4-3 to TRBJ2-1, with TRBD2 identical over 9 bases. V trimming: 0 bases; J trimming: 4 bases; junction bases outside the gene matches: 7. Germline values: CDR1 LGHNA, CDR2 YSLEER. The CDR3 has 17 residues.

The rearrangement joins TRBV5-4 to TRBJ2-3; 9 positions match TRBD1. With V trimmed by 5 bases and J by 10 bases, 5 bases remained unmatched. Looked up from germline, CDR1 is SGHNT and CDR2 is YYREEE (reference sequence). This CDR3 has 12 amino acids. CDR3 in amino acids: CASRDGTGPQYF. CDR3 bases: TGTGCCAGCAGAGATGGGACAGGGCCGCAGTATTTT. Full variable domain (missing parts from reference TRBV5-4 and TRBJ2-3): ETGVTQSPTHLIKTRGQQVTLRCSSQSGHNTVSWYQQALGQGPQFIFQYYREEENGRGNFPPRFSGLQFPNYSSELNVNALELDDSALYLCASRDGTGPQYFGPGTRLTVL.

V gene TRBV29-1 combines with J gene TRBJ2-6; D might be TRBD1 (5 bases). The CDR3 covers 15 residues. Germline loops: CDR1 SQVTM, CDR2 ANQGSEA. The V end lost 7 bases, the J end lost 1 base, and 14 bases lay between the germline ends. The DNA for the CDR3 is TGCAGCGCCGCGGACCCAGGGTCTGGGGCCAACGTCCTGACTTTC. Translation gives CSAADPGSGANVLTF.